This record covers a single TCR beta chain. TCR sequencing used cDNA made by reverse transcription of extracted RNA. Clones were read by immunoSEQ multiplex PCR, and TCRdb kept only the in-frame ones, dropping some. There are fewer than 150,000 clones in the sample; roughly 69% occur only once, and around 2.7% lies in the top ten. These data originate in a study of CD8+ T cells in alopecia areata. Trimming stripped 1 base from V and 5 bases from J, with 14 bases between. Germline V lookup: CDR1 MGHRA, CDR2 YSYEKL. The CDR3 extends over 15 amino acids. The TCR was taken from a human donor in good health. The rearrangement links TRBV4-1 to TRBJ1-2; maybe TRBD1 (6 bases). Sequences were obtained from CD4+ T cells sorted from blood. CDR3 residues: CASSQGYSGEYGYTF. CDR3 DNA: TGCGCCAGCAGCCAAGGATATTCAGGGGAATATGGCTACACCTTC.